These 5 T cell receptor beta chains share one sample of origin, sequenced in a study of human thymus T cells. Using immunoSEQ multiplex PCR, the repertoire was profiled, and TCRdb retains in-frame clones only, with some absent. Seen here are about 78,000 clones, about 96% observed once, and the top ten hold approximately 0.03%. During corrective heart surgery, resections were taken, and the thymus tissue came from them. The sequenced material came from thymus tissue. These receptor sequences come from a boy under two years old with a congenital heart defect but otherwise immunologically healthy.

V is TRBV9 and J is TRBJ2-5; 7 nucleotides match TRBD1. With 4 bases clipped from V and 2 bases from J, the junction kept 5 bases outside the gene matches. The CDR3 is 14 residues long. Germline-derived CDR1 and CDR2 are SGDLS and YYNGEE. The DNA of the CDR3 is TGTGCCAGCAGCCCTGGGACAGCTCAAGAGACCCAGTACTTC. Encoded protein: CASSPGTAQETQYF.

The genes are TRBV19 and TRBJ1-6, with D tentatively TRBD1 (6 bases). V lost 5 bases, J lost 7 bases, and 15 bases lay in between. Germline CDR1 LNHDA, CDR2 SQIVND (reference sequence). The CDR3 has 15 amino acids. The CDR3 DNA reads TGTGCCAGTAGTCGCCCTCCGGGGGCCAATTCACCCCTCCACTTT. As protein: CASSRPPGANSPLHF.

Note on this clone: The germline gene is not matched at one end of the junction; a read error may be the cause. V and J are TRBV14 and TRBJ1-1; 8 bases line up with TRBD1. The length of the CDR3 is 15 residues. Germline values: CDR1 SGHDN, CDR2 FVKESK. CDR3 nucleotides: TGTGCCAGCAGCGAAGACAGGGGCGAGAACACTGAAGCTTTCTTT. Translating gives CASSEDRGENTEAFF.

The CDR3 DNA reads as TGTGCCAGCAGCTTGAGGGCGACTGAAGCTTTCTTT. Translation gives CASSLRATEAFF. The chain carries TRBV5-5 and TRBJ1-1; unclear D gene. CDR3 length equals 12 residues. Trimming removed 1 base from V and 5 bases from J, with 6 bases in between. Germline CDR1 is SGHKS and CDR2 is YYEKEE (reference sequence).

The chain uses TRBV5-4 and TRBJ2-7, with TRBD2 matching over 11 bases. Germline lookup yields CDR1 SGHNT and CDR2 YYREEE (reference sequence). V gave up 2 bases and J gave up 1 base; unmatched junction bases: 5. The CDR3 is 16 residues long. CDR3 nucleotides: TGTGCCAGCAGCTTCTCTAGCGGGGGGAATTCCTACGAGCAGTACTTC. This encodes CASSFSSGGNSYEQYF.